This entry describes one T cell receptor (beta chain). Its antigen remains unidentified. This entry belongs to a study of vaccination and CD4 T cells after COVID-19. With the Oncomine TCR Beta short-read assay, DNA from cultured CD4+ T cells was sequenced. MiXCR was run by TCRdb on the PCR reads, yielding one entry per CDR3 protein. The data show about 20,000 distinct CDR3 sequences, about 39% seen once. The CDR3 has 14 residues. Germline-derived CDR1 and CDR2 are DFQATT and SNEGSKA (reference sequence). The V and J ends lost 6 bases and 4 bases respectively, with 18 bases between them. Treatment described: roughly 11-day PBMC culture with coronavirus spike peptide pools or control peptides (ViraFEST assay).

The chain is built from TRBV20-1 and TRBJ1-2; D is unresolved. Material for sequencing was CD4+ T cells from blood, cultured in vitro. The sequence was collected from a human donor who had recovered from COVID-19. CDR3 region: CSAPAQSTVYGYTF. CDR3 in DNA: TGCAGTGCCCCCGCACAGTCCACTGTCTATGGCTACACCTTC.